A selection of T cell receptor beta chains follows, all from one sample in a study of T cell responses to AZD1222 COVID-19 vaccine. Clones were read by immunoSEQ multiplex PCR, and TCRdb kept only the in-frame ones, dropping some. The repertoire holds 130,000 to 150,000 clones, roughly 92% seen once, with over 1.5% in the top ten. Here the sequenced sample was peripheral blood, taken on day 0 of AZD1222 vaccination. These receptors were collected from an adult in good health. CDR3s include the opening cysteine and the closing phenylalanine or tryptophan.

v_call,j_call,cdr3_aa
TRBV5-1,TRBJ2-7,CASSLAIAEGYEQYF
TRBV11-2,TRBJ1-1,CASSPMGRIEAFF
TRBV18,TRBJ1-2,CASSPRPISYTF
TRBV5-1,TRBJ2-6,CASSVYRAGANVLTF
TRBV5-5,TRBJ1-2,CASSSDIGYGYTF
TRBV10-2,TRBJ1-5,CASSEWGQRGAGWTEQYQPQHF
TRBV6-5,TRBJ1-4,CASSLRATNEKLFF
TRBV18,TRBJ2-7,CASSPTGGDRSYEQYF
TRBV3-1/TRBV3-2,TRBJ2-1,CASSPRTGTSYNEQFF
TRBV10-2,TRBJ1-1,CASRLGPGTEAFF
TRBV3-1/TRBV3-2,TRBJ2-5,CASSQGPGGTQYF
TRBV5-4,TRBJ1-1,CASSLERGVVATEAFF
TRBV9,TRBJ1-6,CASSVGQGRSYNSPLHF
TRBV7-9,TRBJ2-3,CASSLLRLAELDTQYF
TRBV25-1,TRBJ2-1,CASSASGTTYNEQFF